These 27 T cell receptor beta chains were sequenced from one sample in a study of blood T cell repertoires in COVID-19. The data were produced by immunoSEQ multiplex PCR, yet TCRdb's version contains in-frame clones alone and is incomplete. The sample contains around 150,000 clones, approximately 80% of which appear only once. The source material was peripheral blood. The receptors shown here come from a woman older than 75 with acute or convalescent COVID-19.

The chain links TRBV30 to TRBJ2-7, with 10 bases that match TRBD2. The CDR3 is 17 residues long. Trimming removed 5 bases from V and 4 bases from J; junction bases left unmatched: 17. Germline lookup yields CDR1 GTSNPN and CDR2 SVGIG (reference sequence). The CDR3, as DNA: TGTGCCTGGGTCCCGACGAGGACGGGACTAGCGCAGTACGAGCAGTACTTC. This gives the protein CAWVPTRTGLAQYEQYF.

This clone was observed a handful of times. The chain recombines TRBV6-2 or TRBV6-3 with TRBJ2-7, with 10 bases that match TRBD2. The germline CDR1 and CDR2 sequences are MNHEY and SVGEGT. This CDR3 has 15 residues. V trimming: 3 bases; J trimming: 2 bases; junction bases outside the gene matches: 4. Here the CDR3 DNA reads TGTGCCAGCAGTTATCCAGCGGGAGGGGCCTACGAGCAGTACTTC. Translated: CASSYPAGGAYEQYF.

The V gene is TRBV15, the J gene TRBJ1-5; the match to TRBD1 covers 9 bases. Per the germline V gene, CDR1 is LNHNV and CDR2 is YYDKDF (reference sequence). The CDR3 sequence is 21 residues long. The V and J ends lost 2 bases and 1 base, in that order; junction bases with no gene match: 18. CDR3: CATSRRARGQGFSKSNQPQHF. The CDR3 coding sequence is TGTGCCACCAGCAGAAGAGCGAGGGGACAGGGTTTCTCCAAAAGCAATCAGCCCCAGCATTTT.

The genes are TRBV6-1 and TRBJ2-1; D possibly corresponds to TRBD2 (6 bases). The CDR3 covers 16 residues. Trimming removed 0 bases from V and 3 bases from J, with 12 bases in between. Germline V gene data show CDR1 as MNHNS and CDR2 as SASEGT. For the CDR3, the DNA is TGTGCCAGCAGTGAAGCGCGGGGCGACTTCTACAATGAGCAGTTCTTC. This encodes CASSEARGDFYNEQFF.

J is TRBJ2-1 and V is TRBV5-1, with 10 nucleotides matching TRBD1. The CDR3 has 15 residues. Germline values: CDR1 SGHRS, CDR2 YFSETQ. Losses at the gene ends were 4 bases for V and 7 bases for J; bases not matched to a gene: 8. In DNA form, the CDR3 reads TGCGCCAGCAGCGATGGGACAGGGGCCTTTAATGAGCAGTTCTTC. This encodes CASSDGTGAFNEQFF.

The CDR3: CASSLVGGKNTEAFF. Here the CDR3 DNA reads TGTGCCAGCAGCTTGGTCGGGGGAAAGAACACTGAAGCTTTCTTT. The chain employs TRBV5-6 and TRBJ1-1; D may be TRBD1 (5 bases). The CDR3 sequence is 15 residues long. The V gene lost 0 bases and the J gene lost 1 base, with 10 bases spanning the gap. The V gene's germline CDR1 is SGHDT and CDR2 YYEEEE. The full variable domain, rest sourced from reference TRBV5-6 and TRBJ1-1, is DAGVTQSPTHLIKTRGQQVTLRCSPKSGHDTVSWYQQALGQGPQFIFQYYEEEERQRGNFPDRFSGHQFPNYSSELNVNALLLGDSALYLCASSLVGGKNTEAFFGQGTRLTVV.

Here the CDR3 reads CASSRGRNEKLFF. CDR3 DNA sequence: TGTGCCAGCAGCCGGGGGAGGAATGAAAAACTGTTTTTT. The chain uses TRBV6-6 and TRBJ1-4; possible D gene TRBD1, 5 bases. The CDR3 length is 13 residues. Trimming pared 6 bases from V and 5 bases from J, leaving 10 bases between. Germline CDR1 MNHNY, CDR2 SVGAGI (reference sequence).

The chain has TRBV6-5 and TRBJ1-6; D gene unclear. V was clipped by 5 bases and J by 8 bases, with 7 bases between them. The CDR3 length is 12 residues. The V gene's germline CDR1 is MNHEY and CDR2 SVGAGI. This CDR3 reads CASSQTDSPLHF. The CDR3, as DNA: TGTGCCAGCAGTCAAACTGATTCACCCCTCCACTTT.

The rearrangement joins TRBV29-1 to TRBJ1-2; a weak D match, TRBD1 (5 bases). The CDR3 runs 13 residues. CDR1 is SQVTM, CDR2 ANQGSEA, per germline. Trimming shortened V by 4 bases and J by 0 bases, and 9 bases separated the two germline ends. CDR3 sequence: CSVGQISNYGYTF. The CDR3 nucleotides read TGCAGCGTTGGACAGATCTCTAACTATGGCTACACCTTC.

This CDR3 reads CASSFGGSGELFF. The DNA of the CDR3 is TGTGCCAGCAGCTTCGGAGGGTCCGGGGAGCTGTTTTTT. This chain uses TRBV7-2 with TRBJ2-2; maybe TRBD2 (6 bases). V lost 3 bases, J lost 6 bases, and 8 bases lay in between. Germline assignment: CDR1 SGHTA and CDR2 FQGNSA. The CDR3 is made up of 13 amino acids.

Turning to this clone: Within the sample, other DNA sequences also encode this same CDR3. The chain employs TRBV6-6 and TRBJ2-2; D not certain. This CDR3 contains 13 residues. Germline assignment: CDR1 MNHNY and CDR2 SVGAGI (reference sequence). Trimming cost V 6 bases and J 0 bases, with 5 bases left between them. The CDR3 spells CASSSSNTGELFF. In DNA form, the CDR3 reads TGTGCCAGCAGCTCTTCGAACACCGGGGAGCTGTTTTTT.

The chain uses TRBV5-4 and TRBJ1-4, with TRBD1 matching over 10 bases. Trimming at V came to 3 bases and at J to 7 bases, leaving 9 bases not matched to a gene. The CDR3 sequence is 16 residues long. Looked up from germline, CDR1 is SGHNT and CDR2 is YYREEE (reference sequence). The CDR3 region has the DNA TGTGCCAGCAGCTACCCTACCGGGACAGGGGTTGAAAAACTGTTTTTT. Protein sequence: CASSYPTGTGVEKLFF. Together with reference TRBV5-4 and TRBJ1-4, the CDR3 gives the full variable domain: ETGVTQSPTHLIKTRGQQVTLRCSSQSGHNTVSWYQQALGQGPQFIFQYYREEENGRGNFPPRFSGLQFPNYSSELNVNALELDDSALYLCASSYPTGTGVEKLFFGSGTQLSVL.

The chain has TRBV5-1 and TRBJ2-1, with TRBD2 as a possible D gene (6 bases). CDR1 and CDR2 (germline): SGHRS, YFSETQ. With 8 bases removed from V and 1 base from J, the gap between germline ends came to 16 bases. There are 15 residues in the CDR3. CDR3 region: CASSQAGRSYNEQFF. For the CDR3, the DNA is TGCGCCAGTTCACAAGCGGGTCGTTCCTACAATGAGCAGTTCTTC.

The chain is built from TRBV15 and TRBJ1-2, with TRBD1 matching 7 bases. Losses at the gene ends were 0 bases for V and 4 bases for J; bases not matched to a gene: 14. This CDR3 contains 18 residues. Germline CDR1 reads LNHNV; CDR2 reads YYDKDF (reference sequence). CDR3 in DNA: TGTGCCACCAGCAGAGATAGGGTAGTAGGGGGCGACATCTATGGCTACACCTTC. Its translation: CATSRDRVVGGDIYGYTF.

This clone is a singleton in its sample. This specimen includes other DNA sequences encoding the same CDR3. The chain employs TRBV7-9 and TRBJ1-2; no clear D. Trimming took 0 bases from V and 4 from J, leaving 6 bases between them. The CDR3 length is 13 residues. The germline CDR1 and CDR2 sequences are SEHNR and FQNEAQ (reference sequence). The CDR3 DNA is TGTGCCAGCAGCTTAGCGGAGTCCTATGGCTACACCTTC. Protein product: CASSLAESYGYTF.

The chain is built from TRBV12-3 or TRBV12-4 and TRBJ2-7, with D maybe TRBD2 (5 bases). V was clipped by 6 bases and J by 4 bases, with 13 bases between them. The CDR3 is made up of 13 amino acids. In DNA form, the CDR3 reads TGTGCCAGCAGCCCTAATGAGGGATACGAGCAGTACTTC. This translates into CASSPNEGYEQYF.

The genes are TRBV7-9 and TRBJ2-3; unclear D gene. Germline V gene lookup returns CDR1 SEHNR and CDR2 FQNEAQ (reference sequence). The CDR3 covers 15 residues. The V and J ends lost 3 bases and 0 bases respectively, with 10 bases between them. The CDR3 nucleotides are TGTGCCAGCAGCTTTACCGGTTCTAGCACAGATACGCAGTATTTT. It codes for CASSFTGSSTDTQYF.

The chain has TRBV3-1 (or the pseudogene TRBV3-2) and TRBJ1-1; D perhaps matches TRBD1 (5 bases). Deletions cut 0 bases from V and 2 bases from J, with 7 bases between. Germline loops: CDR1 LGHDT, CDR2 YNNKEL (reference sequence). There are 14 residues in the CDR3. For the CDR3, the DNA is TGTGCCAGCAGCCAAGACAGGGTAAACACTGAAGCTTTCTTT. Translation: CASSQDRVNTEAFF.

This chain connects TRBV4-3 to TRBJ1-5; the match to TRBD1 covers 8 bases. This CDR3 is 18 amino acids long. Looked up from germline, CDR1 is LGHNA and CDR2 is YSLEER. V was pared by 5 bases and J by 1 base, with 13 bases of the junction left unmatched. DNA of the CDR3: TGCGCCAGCAGCTATTCGACAGGGGCAAGTGGGAGCAATCAGCCCCAGCATTTT. This gives the protein CASSYSTGASGSNQPQHF.

The DNA for the CDR3 is TGTGCCAGCAGCGTAGGTGGGGGAGGGGAGACCCAGTACTTC. Translating gives CASSVGGGGETQYF. The chain recombines TRBV9 with TRBJ2-5, with 7 bases identical to TRBD2. V gave up 0 bases and J gave up 5 bases; unmatched junction bases: 4. The germline gives CDR1 SGDLS, CDR2 YYNGEE. This CDR3 is built from 14 residues.

V and J are TRBV27 and TRBJ1-2; a weak D match, TRBD1 (6 bases). The CDR3 contains 14 residues. Germline assignment: CDR1 MNHEY and CDR2 SMNVEV (reference sequence). V shed 5 bases and J shed 4 bases, with 14 bases lying between them. CDR3 DNA: TGTGCCAGCAGTCCCCTCGGGGGGCCCTATGGCTACACCTTC. Its translation: CASSPLGGPYGYTF.

This clone has only one observation. The chain joins TRBV7-2 to TRBJ2-1; D possibly corresponds to TRBD1 (6 bases). The CDR3 totals 15 residues. Germline CDR1 reads SGHTA; CDR2 reads FQGNSA. The ends were cut back, 8 bases at V and 3 bases at J, with 17 bases in the middle. In DNA, the CDR3 is TGTGCCAGCGGACAGACCCTCGCTTTCTACAATGAGCAGTTCTTC. Translation: CASGQTLAFYNEQFF. Combining the CDR3 with reference TRBV7-2 and TRBJ2-1 gives the whole variable domain GAGVSQSPSNKVTEKGKDVELRCDPISGHTALYWYRQSLGQGLEFLIYFQGNSAPDKSGLPSDRFSAERTGGSVSTLTIQRTQQEDSAVYLCASGQTLAFYNEQFFGPGTRLTVL.

This chain joins TRBV9 and TRBJ2-1; TRBD2 agrees at 11 bases. There are 15 residues in the CDR3. V lost 0 bases, J lost 7 bases, and 3 bases stayed unmatched. CDR1 is SGDLS and CDR2 is YYNGEE in the germline V gene. The CDR3 reads CASSVGPSGRNEQFF. CDR3 in DNA: TGTGCCAGCAGCGTAGGCCCTAGCGGGAGGAATGAGCAGTTCTTC.

The J gene is TRBJ2-3, the V gene TRBV5-1; the match to TRBD2 covers 10 bases. In germline, CDR1 is SGHRS, CDR2 YFSETQ. This CDR3 is built from 14 residues. With 6 bases clipped from V and 4 bases from J, the junction kept 5 bases outside the gene matches. CDR3 sequence: CASTSGRAADTQYF. The CDR3 bases are TGCGCCAGCACCAGCGGGAGGGCCGCAGATACGCAGTATTTT.

This clone was seen a few times. The chain links TRBV9 to TRBJ2-2; a possible D gene is TRBD2 (6 bases). This CDR3 has 15 amino acids. V lost 7 bases and J 1 base, leaving 14 bases between the germline ends. CDR1 is SGDLS and CDR2 is YYNGEE in the germline V gene. This CDR3 reads CASDRDSGNTGELFF. CDR3 in DNA: TGTGCCAGCGACCGGGACTCCGGGAACACCGGGGAGCTGTTTTTT.

This clone occurred a few times. This chain connects TRBV18 to TRBJ1-1; 7 nucleotides agree with TRBD1. V gave up 5 bases and J gave up 4 bases; unmatched junction bases: 13. Germline CDR1 is KGHSH and CDR2 is LQKENI. This CDR3 spans 16 amino acids. The CDR3 nucleotides are TGTGCCAGCTCATCACTAACAGGGGCTCGGGGCACTGAAGCTTTCTTT. As protein: CASSSLTGARGTEAFF.

The chain employs TRBV6-6 and TRBJ1-2; D gene uncertain. CDR1 is MNHNY, CDR2 SVGAGI, per germline (reference sequence). V shed 6 bases and J shed 2 bases, with 7 bases lying between them. CDR3 length: 12 residues. The CDR3, as DNA: TGTGCCAGCAGGGCCAGGAACTATGGCTACACCTTC. The encoded protein is CASRARNYGYTF.